This TCR beta chain stems from a study of T cells in Graves' hyperthyroidism and ophthalmopathy. Study-level background: At the time of initial diagnosis and before any treatment, peripheral blood was collected.

CDR1 is MGHRA, CDR2 YSYEKL, per germline. This CDR3 is built from 14 residues. The germline V and J ends were trimmed by 0 bases and 6 bases, with 10 bases remaining between them. Each diagnosis drew on symptoms, thyroxine, TRAb, thyroid ultrasound and orbital computed tomography findings. An approximately 10 ml volume of fresh peripheral blood provided the PBMCs. TCR beta CDR3 region amplification was performed from RNA transcripts. RT-PCR in the first round (using the HTBI primer set) targeted the TCR CDR3. TCRdb processed the multiplex PCR reads anew with MiXCR; each CDR3 protein has one entry. The data show approximately 720,000 distinct CDR3 sequences, with roughly 20% seen just once and approximately 15% held by the top ten.

Sample: blood. The V call is TRBV4-1, the J call TRBJ2-3; D is undetermined. The origin of this receptor is a woman between 45 and 65 years old with Graves' hyperthyroidism that later progressed to Graves' ophthalmopathy. CDR3 DNA: TGCGCCAGCAGCCAAGATCACCCCTCGGATACGCAGTATTTT. Amino acid sequence: CASSQDHPSDTQYF.